This TCR beta chain was sequenced for a study of long-term antiretroviral therapy in people with HIV. Across the study: Some samples came about a decade before the 2015 immediate-ART recommendation, and these were the earliest.

Turning to this clone: Its matching antigen is unknown.

The CDR3 has 14 amino acids. The germline CDR1 and CDR2 sequences are LGHNA and YSLEER. Between the trimmed V and J ends, which lost 1 base and 1 base, there was a span of 7 bases. immunoSEQ v3.0 was run at survey level. Some clones are missing from TCRdb's copy, which holds only in-frame ones; the method was immunoSEQ multiplex PCR. This table has about 32,000 clones, 75% to 85% appearing once. The study's findings and limits: HIV repertoires covered narrower CDR3 length ranges than controls did. Nothing was known about ART adherence, viral resistance or changes in therapy. With ART, diversity went up but was still lower than in transplant donor controls.

The chain employs TRBV4-3 and TRBJ1-1, with no clear D. This receptor was identified in a man between 18 and 35 years old with HIV. The sample consisted of unsorted PBMCs, taken about 3.5 years after starting antiretroviral therapy. CDR3 sequence (DNA): TGCGCCAGCAGCCAAGGTCAGGCGAACACTGAAGCTTTCTTT. As protein: CASSQGQANTEAFF.